This T cell receptor beta chain is drawn from a study of CD8 T cells in ankylosing spondylitis. The study, taken as a whole, reports: CD8+ cells made up the disease-linked clones, which were relatively rare in peripheral blood. Reportedly, disease-linked clones are significantly enriched in ankylosing spondylitis patients' matched synovial fluid. Reports of some motif variants in reactive arthritis synovial fluid and blood predate this one. There was a TCR beta motif, made of several highly homologous variants, that appeared characteristic of ankylosing spondylitis blood.

V was trimmed by 4 bases and J by 3 bases, leaving 19 bases between them. From germline, CDR1 is GTSNPN and CDR2 SVGIG (reference sequence). This CDR3 spans 16 amino acids. This clonotype showed up just a few times. What it binds is unknown. Making use of molecular barcodes, quantitative 5'-RACE generated TCR beta libraries. TCRdb reanalysed the 5' RACE reads using MiXCR and keeps one entry per CDR3 protein. The profile covers 750,000 to 850,000 distinct CDR3 sequences, with 12% appearing a single time and around 0.51% taken by the ten largest. Sequenced material: blood, either unsorted or a sorted T cell fraction (not recorded which). This TCR came from a male donor with ankylosing spondylitis. The V and J genes are TRBV30 and TRBJ2-1, with D possibly being TRBD2 (5 bases). CDR3: CAWNAPRSGNYNEQFF. The CDR3 DNA reads as TGTGCCTGGAACGCCCCGAGATCCGGGAACTACAATGAGCAGTTCTTC.